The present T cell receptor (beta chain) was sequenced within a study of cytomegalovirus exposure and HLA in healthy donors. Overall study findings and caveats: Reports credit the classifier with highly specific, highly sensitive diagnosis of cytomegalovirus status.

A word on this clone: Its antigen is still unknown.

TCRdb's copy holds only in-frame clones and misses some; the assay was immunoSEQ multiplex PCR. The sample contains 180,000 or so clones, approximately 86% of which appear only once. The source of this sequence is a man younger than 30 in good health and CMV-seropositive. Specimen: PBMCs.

As DNA, the CDR3 is TGTGCCAGCAGTTCACAGGGGTCGTCCTACGAGCAGTACTTC. Translated: CASSSQGSSYEQYF. The chain is built from TRBV27 and TRBJ2-7; 7 positions agree with TRBD1. The CDR3 runs to 14 residues. Germline loops: CDR1 MNHEY, CDR2 SMNVEV (reference sequence). V lost 4 bases and J lost 1; bases outside the gene matches: 4.